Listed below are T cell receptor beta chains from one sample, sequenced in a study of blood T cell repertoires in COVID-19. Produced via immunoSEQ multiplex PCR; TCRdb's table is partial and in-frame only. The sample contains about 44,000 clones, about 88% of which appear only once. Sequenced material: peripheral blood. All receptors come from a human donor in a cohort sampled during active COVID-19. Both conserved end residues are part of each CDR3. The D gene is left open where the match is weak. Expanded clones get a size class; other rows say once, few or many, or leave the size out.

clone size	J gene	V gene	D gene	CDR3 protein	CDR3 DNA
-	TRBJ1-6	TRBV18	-	CASSTYSGAENSPLHF	TGTGCCAGCTCAACCTATTCAGGGGCGGAGAATTCACCCCTCCACTTT
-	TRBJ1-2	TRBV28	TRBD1	CASNPDREDNYGYTF	TGTGCCAGCAACCCGGACAGGGAAGATAACTATGGCTACACCTTC
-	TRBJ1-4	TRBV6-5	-	CASSLITATNEKLFF	TGTGCCAGCAGTTTAATAACTGCAACTAATGAAAAACTGTTTTTT
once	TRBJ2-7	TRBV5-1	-	CASSLVSQDRSYEQYF	TGCGCCAGCAGCTTGGTTTCACAGGACCGCTCCTACGAGCAGTACTTC
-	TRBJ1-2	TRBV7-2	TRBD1	CASSLGDSQNYGYTF	TGTGCCAGCAGCTTAGGGGACAGCCAAAACTATGGCTACACCTTC
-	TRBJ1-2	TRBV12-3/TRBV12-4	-	CASSLNREYGYTF	TGTGCCAGCAGTTTGAACAGGGAATATGGCTACACCTTC
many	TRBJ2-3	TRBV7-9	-	CASSLASGGWTDTQYF	TGTGCCAGCAGCTTAGCCTCAGGGGGGTGGACAGATACGCAGTATTTT
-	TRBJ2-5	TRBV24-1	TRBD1	CATSEQTGFEETQYF	TGTGCCACCAGTGAGCAGACAGGGTTTGAAGAGACCCAGTACTTC
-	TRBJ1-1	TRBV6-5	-	CASSRRVNTEAFF	TGTGCCAGCAGCAGACGGGTGAACACTGAAGCTTTCTTT
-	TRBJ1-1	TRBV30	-	CAWRDDRRNTEAFF	TGTGCCTGGAGGGACGACAGGCGGAACACTGAAGCTTTCTTT
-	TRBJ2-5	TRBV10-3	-	CAISGGQDLRETQYF	TGTGCCATCAGTGGGGGGCAAGACTTGAGAGAGACCCAGTACTTC
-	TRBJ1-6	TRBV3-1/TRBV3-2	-	CASSQAPTFSSYNSPLHF	TGTGCCAGCAGCCAAGCGCCAACATTCAGCTCCTATAATTCACCCCTCCACTTT
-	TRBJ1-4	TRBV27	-	CASRGMGVGEKLFF	TGTGCCAGCAGAGGAATGGGCGTAGGCGAAAAACTGTTTTTT
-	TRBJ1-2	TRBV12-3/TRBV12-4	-	CASSLGGVGGYTF	TGTGCCAGCAGTTTAGGGGGAGTTGGTGGCTACACCTTC
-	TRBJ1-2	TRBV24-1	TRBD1	CATSDPKQGPSYGYTF	TGTGCCACCAGTGACCCCAAACAGGGGCCGAGCTATGGCTACACCTTC
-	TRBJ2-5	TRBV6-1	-	CASSDRAGETQYF	TGTGCCAGCAGTGACAGGGCCGGCGAGACCCAGTACTTC
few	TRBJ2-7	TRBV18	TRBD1	CASSQDRNSYEQYF	TGTGCCAGCTCACAGGACAGGAACTCCTACGAGCAGTACTTC
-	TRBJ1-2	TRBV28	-	CASTGTQNYGYTF	TGTGCCAGTACAGGAACTCAGAACTATGGCTACACCTTC
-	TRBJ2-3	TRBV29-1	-	CSPRLGCTDTQYF	TGCAGCCCACGACTAGGGTGCACAGATACGCAGTATTTT
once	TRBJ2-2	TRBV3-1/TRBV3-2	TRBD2	CASSQESWRGTLNTGELFF	TGTGCCAGCAGCCAAGAGTCCTGGCGGGGGACCTTGAACACCGGGGAGCTGTTTTTT
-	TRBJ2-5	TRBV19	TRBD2	CASGSRLAGVETQYF	TGTGCCAGCGGGAGCCGGCTAGCGGGGGTAGAGACCCAGTACTTC